The entry below gives a single TCR beta chain sequence along with its context. This CDR3 is built from 15 residues. After removal of 1 base from V and 4 bases from J, the junction contained 6 bases not matched to a gene. Germline CDR1 reads SEHNR; CDR2 reads FQNEAQ (reference sequence). It was across several immunoSEQ plates that each subset's genomic DNA was evenly split. Sorted-subset replicate PCRs used 150 to 200 ng of genomic DNA. This amount corresponded to about 30,000 T cell genomes. The table came from immunoSEQ multiplex PCR; TCRdb's copy has only in-frame clones and leaves some out. The sample has roughly 520,000 clones; about 96% are singletons. The sample belongs to a study of shared clonotypes between healthy human individuals.

Sequencing was done on a sample of naive CD4+ T cells sorted from blood. Sample subset: CD45RA+ positively selected. This sequence originates from a woman aged 25 to 39 in good health. The J gene is TRBJ2-7, the V gene TRBV7-9, with 8 bases fitting TRBD2. CDR3 region: CASSLGGLGFYEQYF. DNA of the CDR3: TGTGCCAGCAGCTTAGGGGGACTAGGATTTTACGAGCAGTACTTC.